Shown below are 32 T cell receptor beta chains from a single sample sequenced in a study of identical twins. From the 5' RACE reads, TCRdb called clonotypes with MiXCR, one entry per CDR3 protein. The repertoire holds about 340,000 distinct CDR3 sequences, with around an eighth as singletons. These data also formed part of another study, on yellow fever vaccine responses in identical twins.

The sequenced material came from CD8+ T cells sorted from blood. These receptors were taken from a young woman in good health.

This clonotype was seen a handful of times. The chain combines TRBV20-1 with TRBJ2-7; D not certain. Germline-derived CDR1 and CDR2 are DFQATT and SNEGSKA (reference sequence). V was trimmed by 6 bases and J by 3 bases, leaving 9 bases between them. The CDR3 loop spans 11 amino acids. Here the CDR3 reads CSATLDYEQYF. CDR3 bases: TGCAGTGCCACCCTCGACTACGAGCAGTACTTC.

This clonotype was seen many times. The chain carries TRBV12-3 or TRBV12-4 and TRBJ1-2, with a possible D match to TRBD1 (5 bases). The length of the CDR3 is 12 residues. Trimming cost V 7 bases and J 4 bases, with 10 bases left between them. CDR3 nucleotide sequence: TGTGCCAGCACCCGTGACAGCTATGGCTACACCTTC. Translated, it gives CASTRDSYGYTF.

This clonotype was counted many times. The V and J genes are TRBV5-1 and TRBJ2-3; TRBD2 matches 8 bases. The V and J ends lost 6 bases and 3 bases, in that order; junction bases with no gene match: 9. The length of the CDR3 is 15 residues. Germline V lookup: CDR1 SGHRS, CDR2 YFSETQ. The CDR3 loop reads CASNPGGFGTDTQYF. The CDR3, as DNA: TGCGCCAGCAATCCGGGAGGGTTCGGAACAGATACGCAGTATTTT. The variable domain in full, completed from reference TRBV5-1 and TRBJ2-3, reads KAGVTQTPRYLIKTRGQQVTLSCSPISGHRSVSWYQQTPGQGLQFLFEYFSETQRNKGNFPGRFSGRQFSNSRSEMNVSTLELGDSALYLCASNPGGFGTDTQYFGPGTRLTVL.

This clonotype was counted between two and nine times. The rearrangement joins TRBV4-1 to TRBJ2-4, with D perhaps matching TRBD2 (5 bases). Trimming pared 4 bases from V and 8 bases from J, leaving 15 bases between. This CDR3 contains 14 residues. Germline V gene sequence: CDR1 MGHRA, CDR2 YSYEKL. The CDR3 region has the DNA TGCGCCAGCAGCCGGAGGCAAGCTGTAGACATTCAGTACTTC. Protein: CASSRRQAVDIQYF.

The chain has TRBV28 and TRBJ1-4; tentatively, D is TRBD1 (6 bases). V lost 8 bases and J lost 4, with 14 bases in between. CDR1 MDHEN and CDR2 SYDVKM come from the germline V gene. This CDR3 comprises 14 residues. The CDR3 sequence: CASRTDFDNEKLFF. CDR3 nucleotides: TGTGCCAGCCGGACAGACTTCGATAATGAAAAACTGTTTTTT.

This clonotype was counted a few times. The chain has TRBV20-1 and TRBJ2-3; D unclear. Germline assignment: CDR1 DFQATT and CDR2 SNEGSKA (reference sequence). V gave up 5 bases and J gave up 0 bases, with 3 bases separating them. The CDR3 is 11 residues long. Here the CDR3 DNA reads TGCAGTGCTTGGAGCACAGATACGCAGTATTTT. Its protein product is CSAWSTDTQYF.

The genes are TRBV29-1 and TRBJ2-1, with D perhaps TRBD1 (6 bases). Trimming shortened V by 5 bases and J by 9 bases, and 17 bases separated the two germline ends. The CDR3 sequence is 13 residues long. Germline V gives CDR1 SQVTM, CDR2 ANQGSEA. This CDR3 reads CSVLKGDGLEQFF. The CDR3 DNA is TGCAGCGTTCTCAAGGGGGACGGGCTTGAGCAGTTCTTC.

The table lists this clonotype with many counts. In DNA form, the CDR3 reads TGTGCCAGCAGCTCCACTCAGGTGGGCACTGAAGCTTTCTTT. As protein: CASSSTQVGTEAFF. The V and J genes are TRBV7-8 and TRBJ1-1, with D hard to call. This CDR3 spans 14 amino acids. Trimming shortened V by 4 bases and J by 4 bases, and 13 bases separated the two germline ends. Germline V CDR1 and CDR2: SGHVS, FQNEAQ.

The V and J genes are TRBV27 and TRBJ2-3, with 7 nucleotides matching TRBD2. There are 15 residues in the CDR3. V dropped 5 bases and J dropped 6; count of bases not matched to a gene: 11. Per the germline V gene, CDR1 is MNHEY and CDR2 is SMNVEV (reference sequence). CDR3 amino acids: CASSLRLAPGDTQYF. The DNA of the CDR3 is TGTGCCAGCAGTCTCAGACTAGCCCCAGGGGATACGCAGTATTTT.

This clonotype was seen more than once but under ten times. The genes are TRBV20-1 and TRBJ2-1; 11 bases map to TRBD2. The germline CDR1 and CDR2 sequences are DFQATT and SNEGSKA (reference sequence). CDR3 length: 17 amino acids. J lost 3 bases, V lost 6 bases, and 13 bases had no gene match. In nucleotides, the CDR3 is TGCAGTGCCTACCTGGGACTAGCGGAAGTACGCTACAATGAGCAGTTCTTC. Amino acids: CSAYLGLAEVRYNEQFF.

The chain joins TRBV28 to TRBJ2-5; 8 bases fit TRBD1. CDR1 and CDR2 from the germline V gene are MDHEN and SYDVKM. The CDR3 is 14 residues long. V trimming: 3 bases; J trimming: 5 bases; junction bases outside the gene matches: 5. The CDR3 protein is CASSFQGAMETQYF. As DNA, the CDR3 is TGTGCCAGCAGTTTCCAGGGGGCGATGGAGACCCAGTACTTC.

This clonotype was found many times. V usage is TRBV12-3 or TRBV12-4 and J usage is TRBJ1-2; no reliable D call. The V and J ends lost 3 bases and 10 bases respectively, with 12 bases between them. This CDR3 region has 12 residues. The CDR3 spells CASSFGEGDYTF. CDR3 DNA sequence: TGTGCCAGCAGTTTTGGTGAGGGTGACTACACCTTC.

This clonotype has a handful of counts. The chain combines TRBV2 with TRBJ1-4, with TRBD1 as a possible D gene (6 bases). The germline gives CDR1 SNHLY, CDR2 FYNNEI. V lost 3 bases and J lost 3, with 8 bases in between. CDR3 size: 14 residues. In DNA form, the CDR3 reads TGTGCCAGCAGTGACACAGGGTCTAATGAAAAACTGTTTTTT. Its translation is CASSDTGSNEKLFF.

The sample holds a few counts of this clonotype. The V call is TRBV9, the J call TRBJ2-1; perhaps D is TRBD1 or TRBD2 (5 bases each). This CDR3 is 13 amino acids long. The V and J ends lost 0 bases and 10 bases respectively, with 11 bases between them. The germline gives CDR1 SGDLS, CDR2 YYNGEE. The CDR3: CASSVGGAGEQFF. CDR3 DNA: TGTGCCAGCAGCGTAGGAGGGGCAGGGGAGCAGTTCTTC.

This clonotype was recorded a few times. This chain uses TRBV7-9 with TRBJ2-7; 12 bases match TRBD1. J was trimmed by 3 bases and V by 5 bases; bases with no gene match: 11. Germline V gene lookup returns CDR1 SEHNR and CDR2 FQNEAQ (reference sequence). The CDR3 runs to 17 residues. DNA for the CDR3: TGTGCCAGCAGCCTTTTAGGGGGACAGGGGGCTTTCTACGAGCAGTACTTC. This sequence encodes CASSLLGGQGAFYEQYF.

This chain joins TRBV29-1 and TRBJ2-5; 10 bases map to TRBD1. Germline V gene sequence: CDR1 SQVTM, CDR2 ANQGSEA. This CDR3 region has 15 residues. The junction had 7 bases not matched to a gene; V was cut back by 4 bases and J by 2 bases. The CDR3: CSVVRDRGLQETQYF. Here the CDR3 DNA reads TGCAGCGTTGTCCGGGACAGGGGATTGCAAGAGACCCAGTACTTC.

The gene calls are TRBV13 and TRBJ1-2; D remains unclear. The CDR3 consists of 13 residues. Germline CDR1 is PRHDT and CDR2 is FYEKMQ (reference sequence). The germline V and J ends were trimmed by 0 bases and 4 bases, with 6 bases remaining between them. The DNA of the CDR3 is TGTGCCAGCAGCTTAGGGACGTTCTATGGCTACACCTTC. It yields the protein CASSLGTFYGYTF.

This clonotype was counted only a few times. This sequence joins TRBV13 and TRBJ1-1; D remains ambiguous. This CDR3 has 11 residues. Deletions cut 5 bases from V and 4 bases from J, with 5 bases between. CDR1 PRHDT and CDR2 FYEKMQ come from the germline V gene (reference sequence). CDR3 DNA: TGTGCCAGCAGCATTCCCACTGAAGCTTTCTTT. Its translation is CASSIPTEAFF.

The genes are TRBV6-2 or TRBV6-3 and TRBJ2-1; a weak D match, TRBD2 (6 bases). The CDR3 is made up of 15 amino acids. The ends were cut back, 6 bases at V and 6 bases at J, with 18 bases in the middle. Germline lookup yields CDR1 MNHEY and CDR2 SVGEGT. The CDR3 reads CASSRGTSGGNEQFF. For the CDR3, the DNA is TGTGCCAGCAGCCGGGGGACCAGTGGAGGCAATGAGCAGTTCTTC.

In its sample, this clonotype was seen many times. The chain links TRBV2 to TRBJ2-1; perhaps TRBD1 as D (5 bases). Germline V gene sequence: CDR1 SNHLY, CDR2 FYNNEI. The CDR3 covers 12 residues. The V end was cut by 5 bases, the J end by 8 bases, with 10 bases between. The CDR3 protein is CASSLGLDEQFF. CDR3 sequence (DNA): TGTGCCAGCAGTTTGGGGCTTGATGAGCAGTTCTTC.

This clonotype was counted only a few times. V is TRBV28 and J is TRBJ1-2; possibly TRBD1 for D (5 bases). V shed 5 bases and J shed 2 bases, with 9 bases lying between them. This CDR3 comprises 13 residues. Germline CDR1 is MDHEN and CDR2 is SYDVKM. The CDR3: CASSTQGNYGYTF. The CDR3 nucleotides read TGTGCCAGCAGTACCCAGGGAAACTATGGCTACACCTTC.

This clonotype has only a few counts. CDR3 region: CASSLGRVRQPQHF. The CDR3 nucleotides read TGTGCCAGCAGTTTAGGCAGGGTTAGACAGCCCCAGCATTTT. The chain joins TRBV12-3 or TRBV12-4 to TRBJ1-5; perhaps TRBD1 as D (5 bases). The V gene lost 1 base and the J gene lost 7 bases, with 11 bases spanning the gap. CDR3 size: 14 residues.

The table lists this clonotype with many counts. V and J are TRBV6-2 or TRBV6-3 and TRBJ2-7, with D unclear. Trimming stripped 2 bases from V and 2 bases from J, with 10 bases between. The germline V gene has CDR1 MNHEY and CDR2 SVGEGT. The CDR3 runs 14 residues. The CDR3 sequence: CASSYSEDAYEQYV. CDR3 in DNA: TGTGCCAGCAGTTACAGCGAAGATGCCTACGAGCAGTACGTC.

This clonotype was found a few times. The chain carries TRBV27 and TRBJ1-5; 8 nucleotides align to TRBD1. CDR1 MNHEY and CDR2 SMNVEV come from the germline V gene (reference sequence). V was clipped by 2 bases and J by 6 bases; unmatched bases: 6. The CDR3 length is 15 residues. DNA of the CDR3: TGTGCCAGCAGTTTAACTACAGGGGGACTTCAGCCCCAGCATTTT. Protein sequence: CASSLTTGGLQPQHF.

The CDR3 loop is CASSYTPTDTQYF. CDR3 nucleotide sequence: TGTGCCAGCAGCTACACCCCCACAGATACGCAGTATTTT. The genes are TRBV6-5 and TRBJ2-3; D call uncertain. The V gene lost 6 bases and the J gene lost 2 bases, with 9 bases spanning the gap. Germline V CDR1 and CDR2: MNHEY, SVGAGI. This CDR3 has 13 amino acids.

This chain links TRBV9 with TRBJ2-7; D assignment may be TRBD1 or TRBD2 (5 bases each). Germline values: CDR1 SGDLS, CDR2 YYNGEE. The V end lost 3 bases, the J end lost 1 base, and 11 bases lay between the germline ends. CDR3 length: 14 residues. The CDR3 loop is CASSAGTVSYEQYF. In nucleotides, the CDR3 is TGTGCCAGCAGCGCCGGGACCGTATCCTACGAGCAGTACTTC.

This clonotype was counted ten times or more. V gene TRBV4-1 combines with J gene TRBJ2-7, with 13 bases lining up with TRBD2. V lost 0 bases, J lost 4 bases, and 6 bases stayed unmatched. There are 17 residues in the CDR3. Germline values: CDR1 MGHRA, CDR2 YSYEKL. CDR3 bases: TGCGCCAGCAGCCAAGATTGGACTAGCGGGGGATCGTACGAGCAGTACTTC. This gives the protein CASSQDWTSGGSYEQYF.

This clonotype has ten or more counts. CDR3 nucleotide sequence: TGCAGTGCTAGTCATCTCGGGCCCCTCGGCGAGCAGTACGTC. Residues: CSASHLGPLGEQYV. The V call is TRBV20-1, the J call TRBJ2-7; no firm D call. The CDR3 length is 14 residues. Germline-derived CDR1 and CDR2 are DFQATT and SNEGSKA (reference sequence). The V gene lost 3 bases and the J gene lost 6 bases, with 18 bases spanning the gap.

This clonotype was seen many times. This chain joins TRBV29-1 and TRBJ2-7; TRBD2 matches 8 bases. Germline assignment: CDR1 SQVTM and CDR2 ANQGSEA. Losses at the gene ends were 3 bases for V and 2 bases for J; bases not matched to a gene: 6. The CDR3 covers 14 residues. The CDR3 DNA reads TGCAGCGTTGATGCGGGAGGTACTGCCTACGAGCAGTACTTC. This gives the protein CSVDAGGTAYEQYF.

This clonotype was detected many times. This chain connects TRBV5-1 to TRBJ2-7; D not resolved. V shed 0 bases and J shed 4 bases, with 14 bases lying between them. Germline CDR1 and CDR2: SGHRS and YFSETQ. CDR3 length: 15 amino acids. The CDR3 protein is CASSLGVSSRYEQYF. CDR3 in DNA: TGCGCCAGCAGCTTGGGTGTTAGTTCTCGATACGAGCAGTACTTC.

The gene calls are TRBV24-1 and TRBJ2-1; 9 bases are shared with TRBD2. Per germline, CDR1 KGHDR and CDR2 SFDVKD. The CDR3 contains 17 residues. Trimming took 0 bases from V and 8 from J; bases not matched to a gene: 10. This CDR3 reads CATSDLRRSGSGDEQFF. The CDR3 bases are TGTGCCACCAGTGATTTGCGGCGTAGCGGGAGTGGGGATGAGCAGTTCTTC.

In its sample, this clonotype was seen a few times. This chain uses TRBV5-6 with TRBJ2-1; 9 positions match TRBD2. The germline gives CDR1 SGHDT, CDR2 YYEEEE. CDR3 length: 13 amino acids. With 3 bases clipped from V and 7 bases from J, the junction kept 2 bases outside the gene matches. The CDR3 region has the DNA TGTGCCAGCAGCTGGACTAGCGCGAATGAGCAGTTCTTC. This encodes CASSWTSANEQFF. The entire variable domain, with the rest obtained from reference TRBV5-6 and TRBJ2-1, is as follows: DAGVTQSPTHLIKTRGQQVTLRCSPKSGHDTVSWYQQALGQGPQFIFQYYEEEERQRGNFPDRFSGHQFPNYSSELNVNALLLGDSALYLCASSWTSANEQFFGPGTRLTVL.